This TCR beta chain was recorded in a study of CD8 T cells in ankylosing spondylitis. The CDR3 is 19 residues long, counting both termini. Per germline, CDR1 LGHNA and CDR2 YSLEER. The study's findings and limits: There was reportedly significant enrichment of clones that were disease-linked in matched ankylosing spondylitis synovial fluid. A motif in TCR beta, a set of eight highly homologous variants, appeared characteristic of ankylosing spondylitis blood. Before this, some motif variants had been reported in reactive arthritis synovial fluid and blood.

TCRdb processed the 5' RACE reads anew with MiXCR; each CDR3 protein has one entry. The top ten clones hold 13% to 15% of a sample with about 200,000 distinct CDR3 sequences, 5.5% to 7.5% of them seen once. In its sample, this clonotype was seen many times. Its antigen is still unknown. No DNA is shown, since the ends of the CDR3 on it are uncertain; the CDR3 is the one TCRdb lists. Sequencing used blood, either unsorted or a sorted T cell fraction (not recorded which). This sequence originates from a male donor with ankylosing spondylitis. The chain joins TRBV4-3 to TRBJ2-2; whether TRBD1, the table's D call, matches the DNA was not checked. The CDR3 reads CASSQDWDRVLLRAGELFF.